The clone carrying this TCR beta chain was seen ten or more times. The antigen remains unidentified. TCRdb re-analyzed the PCR reads using MiXCR. The data show almost 70,000 clones, with approximately 15% seen just once and about 6% held by the top ten. Prior to thyroid surgery, none of the patients had received any treatment. The record originates from a study of metastatic and nonmetastatic thyroid tumors. Overall study context: It was across blood and tumor or nodule tissue from malignant and benign thyroid patients that repertoires were compared.

Study observations and caveats: TCR beta diversity was reportedly significantly higher in malignant thyroid tumors than benign nodules, in blood and tumor.

Germline-derived CDR1 and CDR2 are SGHKS and YYEKEE (reference sequence). CDR3 length: 14 amino acids. The junction had 7 bases not matched to a gene; V was cut back by 5 bases and J by 6 bases. The sequencing sample was made of blood. The clonotype originates from a male donor with papillary thyroid cancer or a benign thyroid nodule (not recorded which). Some clones in this sample may be carry-over from other donors' samples. J is TRBJ2-7 and V is TRBV5-5, with 11 bases aligning to TRBD1. CDR3 sequence: CASRLPGQGVEQYF. CDR3 DNA sequence: TGTGCCAGCAGACTACCGGGACAGGGGGTCGAGCAGTACTTC.